This T cell receptor (beta chain) was identified during a study of blood T cell repertoires in COVID-19. Study information: From the United States, Italy and Spain came samples of acute and convalescent COVID-19. PBMCs, B-cell-depleted T cells, or T cells provided the cDNA or gDNA that made up the material.

Produced via immunoSEQ multiplex PCR; TCRdb's table is partial and in-frame only. Among 50,000 to 80,000 clones listed, roughly 88% were seen once. In Seattle, patients joined the study during active infection and were tracked longitudinally. This CDR3 has 16 amino acids. Unmatched junction bases numbered 10, after V lost 1 base and J lost 5 bases. Looked up from germline, CDR1 is SGHVS and CDR2 is FQNEAQ. Sequencing was performed on peripheral blood. The chain has TRBV7-8 and TRBJ2-5; 7 bases match TRBD2. The clonotype was recovered from an older woman with COVID-19, enrolled during active disease. This chain's CDR3 is CASSLGEGRGRETQYF. DNA for the CDR3: TGTGCCAGCAGCTTAGGGGAGGGTAGAGGTCGGGAGACCCAGTACTTC.